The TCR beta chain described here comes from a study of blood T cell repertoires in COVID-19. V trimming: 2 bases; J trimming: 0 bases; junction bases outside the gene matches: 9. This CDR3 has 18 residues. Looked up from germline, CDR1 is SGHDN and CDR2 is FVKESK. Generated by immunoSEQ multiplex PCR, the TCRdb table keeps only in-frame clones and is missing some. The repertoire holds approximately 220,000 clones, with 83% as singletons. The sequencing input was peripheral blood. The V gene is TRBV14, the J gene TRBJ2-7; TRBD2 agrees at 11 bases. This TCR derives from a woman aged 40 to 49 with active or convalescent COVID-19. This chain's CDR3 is CASSQRILAGVSSYEQYF. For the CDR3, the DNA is TGTGCCAGCAGCCAAAGGATACTAGCGGGGGTGAGCTCCTACGAGCAGTACTTC.